This T cell receptor (beta chain) was identified in a study of CD8 T cells in ankylosing spondylitis listed by TCRdb under 2017. Regarding the research as a whole: The study profiled T cell receptor beta repertoires in healthy donors and ankylosing spondylitis patients to find disease-linked TCR variants. The full study cohort comprised about 24 ankylosing spondylitis patients and 85 to 120 healthy donors. Peripheral blood was sampled, and synovial fluid was also collected from ankylosing spondylitis patients.

This clonotype was detected a few times. Which antigen it targets is not known. There are no base qualities to consult, and no much larger clone falls within one base. The data were produced on an Illumina HiSeq 2500. TCR beta libraries were prepared by quantitative 5'-RACE with molecular barcodes. The paper's processing steps were these. A new computational method, built on a probabilistic model of VDJ rearrangement, was used to identify disease-linked TCR variants. Clones were called with MiXCR by TCRdb after fastp trimmed the public reads at Q25, and only in-frame beta chains were retained. Merged by CDR3 protein, the rows form single entries marked with the most common genes and DNA. The V and J calls were not made by the authors but by TCRdb's processing. A total of hundreds of thousands of distinct CDR3 sequences appear in this sample, over 9.5% of them only once. The leading ten clones occupy around 0.51% of the sample.

The germline V gene (reference sequence) specifies DFQATT as CDR1 and SNEGSKA as CDR2. Counted from cysteine to phenylalanine, this CDR3 has 16 amino acids. Left in the record is the CDR3 DNA by itself, 48 bases read in frame from the first base. V was cut back by 0 bases and J by 0 bases, leaving a gap of 12 bases between them. Overall study results and their limits: Significant enrichment of the disease-linked clones was reported in matched synovial fluid samples from ankylosing spondylitis patients. A TCR beta motif of 8 or 9 highly homologous amino acid variants appeared characteristic of blood from ankylosing spondylitis patients. Some motif variants had previously been reported in the synovial fluid and blood of reactive arthritis patients, which suggests shared mechanisms of disease initiation. In peripheral blood, the disease-linked clones were found at relatively low frequencies and had a CD8+ phenotype.

The sequenced sample consisted of blood, either unsorted or a sorted T cell fraction (not recorded which). The clonotype was recovered from a male donor with ankylosing spondylitis. The V and J genes are TRBV20-1 and TRBJ1-3, with a tentative D gene TRBD1 over 6 matching bases. The encoded CDR3 is CSARDGGASSGNTIYF. The bases read TGCAGTGCTAGAGATGGGGGCGCGAGCTCTGGAAACACCATATATTTT.